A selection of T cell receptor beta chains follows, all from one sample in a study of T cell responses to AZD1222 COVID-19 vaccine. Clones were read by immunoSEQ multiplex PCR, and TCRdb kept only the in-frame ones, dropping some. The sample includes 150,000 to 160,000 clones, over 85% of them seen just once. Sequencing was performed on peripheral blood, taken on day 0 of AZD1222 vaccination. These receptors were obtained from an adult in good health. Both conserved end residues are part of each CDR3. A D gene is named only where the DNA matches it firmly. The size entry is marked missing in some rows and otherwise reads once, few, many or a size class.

TGTGCCAGCAGTGACAGGGCCGAATTGAACACTGAAGCTTTCTTT,CASSDRAELNTEAFF,NA,TRBV6-1,TRBJ1-1,NA
TGTGCCAGCAGCCCTCAACTCCTTCTAGCGGGAGGCACCGGGGAGCTGTTTTTT,CASSPQLLLAGGTGELFF,NA,TRBV6-2/TRBV6-3,TRBJ2-2,TRBD2
TGCGCCAGCAGAGGGAGGACAGGGAGCGGCGAGCAGTACTTC,CASRGRTGSGEQYF,NA,TRBV5-1,TRBJ2-7,TRBD1
TGTGCCAGCAGCGTAGTTAGTCAGAAGGGGGTCGGGGAGCTGTTTTTT,CASSVVSQKGVGELFF,NA,TRBV9,TRBJ2-2,NA
TGTGCCAGCACCCCGGGACACATTGAAAAACTGTTTTTT,CASTPGHIEKLFF,NA,TRBV12-3/TRBV12-4,TRBJ1-4,NA
TGTGCCAGCAGTGAGGGACCGACTTATGGCTACACCTTC,CASSEGPTYGYTF,few,TRBV6-1,TRBJ1-2,NA
TGTGCCAGCAGTGAATGGACAGGGGCCTACGAGCAGTACTTC,CASSEWTGAYEQYF,once,TRBV25-1,TRBJ2-7,TRBD1
TGTGCCAGCAGCCAGGGGCGGGCTGAGAACACCGGGGAGCTGTTTTTT,CASSQGRAENTGELFF,NA,TRBV3-1/TRBV3-2,TRBJ2-2,NA
TGCGCCAGCAGCTTGGCCGGGGGGAGCTCCTACAATGAGCAGTTCTTC,CASSLAGGSSYNEQFF,NA,TRBV5-1,TRBJ2-1,TRBD2
TGTGCCAGTAGTGTTGAGCAGTTCTTC,CASSVEQFF,NA,TRBV19,TRBJ2-1,NA
TGTGCCAGCAGTTTTTTCCAGGGTCCAACGAAGGGCGAGCAGTTCTTC,CASSFFQGPTKGEQFF,NA,TRBV28,TRBJ2-1,NA
TGTGCCAGCAGCTACGGGACGGCGAACACCGGGGAGCTGTTTTTT,CASSYGTANTGELFF,few,TRBV7-9,TRBJ2-2,NA
TGTGCCAGCAGTTTATCGGACAGGCCTCTGGGGTCCCTCCACTTT,CASSLSDRPLGSLHF,NA,TRBV27,TRBJ1-6,TRBD1
TGTGCCAGCAGCCCGCGGGGGGCCACTAACTATGGCTACACCTTC,CASSPRGATNYGYTF,NA,TRBV6-2/TRBV6-3,TRBJ1-2,NA
TGCGCCAGCAGCCAAGCGAGCCTCGGCTATGAGCAGTTCTTC,CASSQASLGYEQFF,NA,TRBV4-1,TRBJ2-1,NA
TGTGCCAGCAGTTTGATCGGACAGGGGGGCGGGGAGCTGTTTTTT,CASSLIGQGGGELFF,few,TRBV28,TRBJ2-2,TRBD1
TGTGCCACGGGACTAGCGGGAGGGCGTACGCAGTATTTT,CATGLAGGRTQYF,once,TRBV30,TRBJ2-3,TRBD2
TGTGCCAGCTCACCCGAAATTGGGGGGCGCTCCTACGAGCAGTACTTC,CASSPEIGGRSYEQYF,NA,TRBV18,TRBJ2-7,NA
TGTGCCAGTAGTAAGATACAGGGGGGGGTCAGCAATCAGCCCCAGCATTTT,CASSKIQGGVSNQPQHF,NA,TRBV19,TRBJ1-5,TRBD1
TGTGCCAGCAGTTTATCACCGCACACAGATACGCAGTATTTT,CASSLSPHTDTQYF,NA,TRBV27,TRBJ2-3,NA
TGTGCCAGCAGCTTAGTGGGGACAAAAACCTACGAGCAGTACTTC,CASSLVGTKTYEQYF,NA,TRBV11-3,TRBJ2-7,NA
TGTGCCATCAGCTCCTTGACTAGCCCCACCGGGGAGCTGTTTTTT,CAISSLTSPTGELFF,NA,TRBV10-3,TRBJ2-2,TRBD2
TGTGCCAGCAGCCCCACAGGGGCAAACACTGAAGCTTTCTTT,CASSPTGANTEAFF,NA,TRBV9,TRBJ1-1,TRBD1
TGTGCCAGCCTGACAGGGACGAGCTCTGGAAACACCATATATTTT,CASLTGTSSGNTIYF,NA,TRBV28,TRBJ1-3,TRBD1
TGTGCCAGCAGTTTCTCTGACAGGGGGAATTCACCCCTCCACTTT,CASSFSDRGNSPLHF,NA,TRBV27,TRBJ1-6,TRBD1
TGTGCCAGCAGGACAGGGGATGAAGCTTTCTTT,CASRTGDEAFF,NA,TRBV27,TRBJ1-1,TRBD1
TGTGCCAGCAGCTCAAATCGGGCTGAAGCTTTCTTT,CASSSNRAEAFF,NA,TRBV7-9,TRBJ1-1,NA
TGTGCCAGCAGATCCACGCTATACCGGGCTTTCTTT,CASRSTLYRAFF,NA,TRBV25-1,TRBJ1-1,NA
TGTGCCAGCAGCATACTAGGGTACAATGAGCAGTTCTTC,CASSILGYNEQFF,NA,TRBV6-6,TRBJ2-1,NA
TGCGCCAGCAGCTTGGCCGTTCCAGGGAGATCGTCCTACGAGCAGTACTTC,CASSLAVPGRSSYEQYF,NA,TRBV5-1,TRBJ2-7,NA
TGTGCCAGCAGTTTATCATCCGGGGGGGGCTACACCTTC,CASSLSSGGGYTF,NA,TRBV12-3/TRBV12-4,TRBJ1-2,NA
TGCGCCAGCAGCTTGGCCGGGACTAAAGTGACCCAGTACTTC,CASSLAGTKVTQYF,NA,TRBV5-1,TRBJ2-5,TRBD2
TGCGCCAGCAGCTTAACCCGGACAGCCTTAACCGGGGAGCTGTTTTTT,CASSLTRTALTGELFF,NA,TRBV5-1,TRBJ2-2,NA
TGCAGCGTTGAATACGACAGGGCGTCTTACAATGAGCAGTTCTTC,CSVEYDRASYNEQFF,NA,TRBV29-1,TRBJ2-1,TRBD1
TGTGCCAGCAGTGAAGGGCCCTATAGCAATCAGCCCCAGCATTTT,CASSEGPYSNQPQHF,NA,TRBV6-1,TRBJ1-5,NA
TGTGCCAGCAACCAAGCGGGGGGGCCCGATACGCAGTATTTT,CASNQAGGPDTQYF,once,TRBV28,TRBJ2-3,TRBD2
TGTGCCAGTATCCCCTTCGTCGGGGGTGGCTACACCTTC,CASIPFVGGGYTF,NA,TRBV19,TRBJ1-2,NA
TGTGCCAGCAGTTTGAGTGGGAGCGGCTACACCTTC,CASSLSGSGYTF,NA,TRBV12-3/TRBV12-4,TRBJ1-2,NA
TGTGCCAGCACCCTAGGGACAGGACGCTACGAGCAGTACTTC,CASTLGTGRYEQYF,NA,TRBV3-1/TRBV3-2,TRBJ2-7,TRBD1
TGTGCCAGCAGCTTGGGACAGGGGTCCTCCTATGGCTACACCTTC,CASSLGQGSSYGYTF,NA,TRBV7-6,TRBJ1-2,TRBD1
TGTGCCAGCAGCCCCGAGTTGGCACCTTTTAGCGAGCAGTACTTC,CASSPELAPFSEQYF,NA,TRBV7-6,TRBJ2-7,NA
TGTGCCAGTAGTATAGTTACGGGAGGGGGAGAGACCCAGTACTTC,CASSIVTGGGETQYF,NA,TRBV19,TRBJ2-5,TRBD2
TGTGCCAGCAGTGTGGTAGCGGGAGGGCCAAGTCATGAGCAGTTCTTC,CASSVVAGGPSHEQFF,NA,TRBV6-1,TRBJ2-1,TRBD2
TGTGCCAGCAGCGCCGGGACTAGCAGAGTCACCGGGGAGCTGTTTTTT,CASSAGTSRVTGELFF,NA,TRBV7-3,TRBJ2-2,TRBD2
TGTGCCAGCAGCTTGGGACATAGCGGGGTAGAGGTCTCAGATACGCAGTATTTT,CASSLGHSGVEVSDTQYF,NA,TRBV5-5,TRBJ2-3,TRBD2
TGCGCCAGCAGCCGGGACGGTAGCTCCTACAATGAGCAGTTCTTC,CASSRDGSSYNEQFF,NA,TRBV5-1,TRBJ2-1,NA
TGTGCCAGCAGTTACGAAGGGAGCACTGAAGCTTTCTTT,CASSYEGSTEAFF,NA,TRBV6-2/TRBV6-3,TRBJ1-1,NA
TGTGCCAGCAGCTTGGGGGGGAACACTGAAGCTTTCTTT,CASSLGGNTEAFF,NA,TRBV5-4,TRBJ1-1,NA
TGTGCCAGCACTAACAGGGTCGGGTCTGGAAACACCATATATTTT,CASTNRVGSGNTIYF,NA,TRBV28,TRBJ1-3,NA
TGTGCCAGCAGTTTATGGGGGGCAGCCTATGAAAAACTGTTTTTT,CASSLWGAAYEKLFF,NA,TRBV28,TRBJ1-4,NA
TGCAGCGTGATAGAGGGAGGGAGTCCCTATGGCTACACCTTC,CSVIEGGSPYGYTF,NA,TRBV29-1,TRBJ1-2,NA